This T cell receptor beta chain was profiled in a study of T cell responses to AZD1222 COVID-19 vaccine. Trimming cost V 7 bases and J 11 bases, with 23 bases left between them. Germline V gene data show CDR1 as MNHNY and CDR2 as SVGAGI (reference sequence). This CDR3 has 14 residues. Data came from immunoSEQ multiplex PCR; TCRdb stores just in-frame clones and leaves some out. This repertoire shows roughly 120,000 clones, about nine tenths found once; its top ten account for approximately 5.4%. Note on this clone: What it binds is unknown.

Whole-study results and caveats: Repertoire sampling occurred only after the peak T cell response. Two doses of AZD1222 preceded a rise in Spike-specific TCR breadth and depth.

The specimen was peripheral blood, collected on day 0 of AZD1222 vaccination. The receptor was isolated from an adult in good health. The gene calls are TRBV6-6 and TRBJ1-2, with TRBD1 as a possible D gene (6 bases). The CDR3 region has the DNA TGTGCCAGCATCCAAGGTGGGGACATCGAAAAATACACCTTC. This encodes CASIQGGDIEKYTF.